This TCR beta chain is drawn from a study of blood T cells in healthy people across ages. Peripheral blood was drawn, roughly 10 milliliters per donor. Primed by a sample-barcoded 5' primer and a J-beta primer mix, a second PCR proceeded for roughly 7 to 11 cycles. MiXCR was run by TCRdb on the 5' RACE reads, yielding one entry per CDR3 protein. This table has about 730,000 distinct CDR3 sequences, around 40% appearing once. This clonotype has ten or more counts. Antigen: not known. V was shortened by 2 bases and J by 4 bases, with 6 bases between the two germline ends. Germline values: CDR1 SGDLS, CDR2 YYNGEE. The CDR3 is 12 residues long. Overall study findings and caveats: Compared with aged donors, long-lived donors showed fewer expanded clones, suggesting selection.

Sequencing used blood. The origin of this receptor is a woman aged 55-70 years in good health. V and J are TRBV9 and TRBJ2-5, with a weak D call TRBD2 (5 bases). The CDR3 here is CASSVGGETQYF. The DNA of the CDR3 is TGTGCCAGCAGCGTCGGAGGAGAGACCCAGTACTTC.